The rows below give T cell receptor beta chains drawn from one sample of a study of OX40 agonist ivuxolimab in advanced cancers. TCRdb's table, derived via immunoSEQ multiplex PCR, lists solely in-frame clones and lacks some. The sample consists of more than 100,000 clones, approximately 92% of them appearing once. Sequences were derived from CD4+ or CD8+ T cells sorted from blood, sampled in a trial of the OX40 agonist ivuxolimab. The receptor set was obtained from an adult with an advanced solid tumor such as melanoma, head and neck, liver or kidney cancer. Each CDR3 is given with its conserved first and last residue. A D gene is named only where the DNA matches it firmly. Expanded clones get a size class; other rows say once, few or many, or leave the size out.

TRBV28	NA	TRBJ2-5	TRBD2	TGTGCCAGCAGTTCGCCGGGACTAGCGGGGGGGGAGACCCAGTACTTC	CASSSPGLAGGETQYF
TRBV7-2	NA	TRBJ1-1	TRBD1	TGTGCCAGCAGCCCAGACAGGGGTGCCACTGAAGCTTTCTTT	CASSPDRGATEAFF
TRBV7-2	NA	TRBJ2-1	NA	TGTGCCAGCAGCTCCATGGGGGTCGGCAATGAGCAGTTCTTC	CASSSMGVGNEQFF
TRBV7-9	NA	TRBJ2-7	TRBD1	TGTGCCAGCAGCCAGGGGACAGGAATATCCTACGAGCAGTACTTC	CASSQGTGISYEQYF
TRBV2	NA	TRBJ2-2	TRBD1	TGTGCCAGCAGCGCCGGGACAGGCTTCGGAGCCGGGGAGCTGTTTTTT	CASSAGTGFGAGELFF
TRBV11-2	NA	TRBJ2-2	NA	TGTGCCAGCAGTCAACTAAAGGGAAAAAAGGGGCCCGGGGAGCTGTTTTTT	CASSQLKGKKGPGELFF
TRBV23-1	NA	TRBJ1-6	TRBD1	TGCGCCAGCAGTCATCGGGACAGGGGGCGCGGGTCCTATAATTCACCCCTCCACTTT	CASSHRDRGRGSYNSPLHF
TRBV28	NA	TRBJ2-4	TRBD1	TGTGCCAGCAGTTCACCGGGACAGGGGGCCTTGAACATTCAGTACTTC	CASSSPGQGALNIQYF
TRBV20-1	once	TRBJ1-2	TRBD1	TGCACCTGGACAGGGTCCTATGGCTACACCTTC	CTWTGSYGYTF
TRBV7-2	NA	TRBJ2-1	TRBD2	TGTGCCAGCAGCCCGAGTCTAGCGGGGGGGCAGTTCTTC	CASSPSLAGGQFF
TRBV5-5	NA	TRBJ2-5	NA	TGTGCCAGCAGCACCTTGGGAGGCGAGACCCAGTACTTC	CASSTLGGETQYF